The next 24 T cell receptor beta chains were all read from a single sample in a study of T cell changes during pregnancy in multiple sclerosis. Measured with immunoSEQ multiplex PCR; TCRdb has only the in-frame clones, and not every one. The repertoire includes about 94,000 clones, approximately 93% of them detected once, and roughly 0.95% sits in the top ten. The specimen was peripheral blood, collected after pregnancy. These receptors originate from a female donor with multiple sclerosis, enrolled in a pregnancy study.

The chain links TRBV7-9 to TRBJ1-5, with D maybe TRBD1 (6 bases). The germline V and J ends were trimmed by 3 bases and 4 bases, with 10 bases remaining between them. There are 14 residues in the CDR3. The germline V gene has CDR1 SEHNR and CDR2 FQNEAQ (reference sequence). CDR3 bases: TGTGCCAGCAGCTTCGGGGGGACAAATCAGCCCCAGCATTTT. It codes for CASSFGGTNQPQHF.

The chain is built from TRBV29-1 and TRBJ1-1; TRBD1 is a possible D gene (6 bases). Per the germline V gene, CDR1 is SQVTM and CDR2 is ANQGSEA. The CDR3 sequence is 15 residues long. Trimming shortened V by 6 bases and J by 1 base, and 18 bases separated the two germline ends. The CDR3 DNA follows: TGCAGCGTCCCAGGAGACAGGCGCCCGAACACTGAAGCTTTCTTT. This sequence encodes CSVPGDRRPNTEAFF.

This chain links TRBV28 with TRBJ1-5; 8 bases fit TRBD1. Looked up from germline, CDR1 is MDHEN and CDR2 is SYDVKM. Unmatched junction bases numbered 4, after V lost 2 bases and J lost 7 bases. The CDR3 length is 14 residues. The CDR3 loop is CASSLLTGEQPQHF. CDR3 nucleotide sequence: TGTGCCAGCAGTTTACTGACAGGGGAACAGCCCCAGCATTTT.

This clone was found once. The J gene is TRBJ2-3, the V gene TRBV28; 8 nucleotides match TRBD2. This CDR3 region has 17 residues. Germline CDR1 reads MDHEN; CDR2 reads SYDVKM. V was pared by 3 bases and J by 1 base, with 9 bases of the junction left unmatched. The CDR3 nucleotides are TGTGCCAGCAGTTTTGACGGGGGGGAGTGGGGCACAGATACGCAGTATTTT. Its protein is CASSFDGGEWGTDTQYF.

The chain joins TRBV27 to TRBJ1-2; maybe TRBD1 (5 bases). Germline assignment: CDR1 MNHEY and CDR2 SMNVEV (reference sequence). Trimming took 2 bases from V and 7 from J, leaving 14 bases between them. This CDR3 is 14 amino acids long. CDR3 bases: TGTGCCAGCAGTTTAAAAATCAACAGGCCTGGCTACACCTTC. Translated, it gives CASSLKINRPGYTF.

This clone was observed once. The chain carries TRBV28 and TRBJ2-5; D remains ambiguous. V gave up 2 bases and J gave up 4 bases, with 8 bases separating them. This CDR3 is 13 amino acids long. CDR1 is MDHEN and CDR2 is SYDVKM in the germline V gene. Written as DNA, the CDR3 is TGTGCCAGCAGTTTAAGTGGGCGAGAGACCCAGTACTTC. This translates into CASSLSGRETQYF. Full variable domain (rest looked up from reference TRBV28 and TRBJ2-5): DVKVTQSSRYLVKRTGEKVFLECVQDMDHENMFWYRQDPGLGLRLIYFSYDVKMKEKGDIPEGYSVSREKKERFSLILESASTNQTSMYLCASSLSGRETQYFGPGTRLLVL.

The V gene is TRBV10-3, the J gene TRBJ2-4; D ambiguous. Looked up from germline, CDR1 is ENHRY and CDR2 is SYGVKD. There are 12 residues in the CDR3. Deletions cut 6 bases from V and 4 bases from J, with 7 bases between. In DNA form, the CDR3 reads TGTGCCATCAGCGACACTAAAAACATTCAGTACTTC. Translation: CAISDTKNIQYF.

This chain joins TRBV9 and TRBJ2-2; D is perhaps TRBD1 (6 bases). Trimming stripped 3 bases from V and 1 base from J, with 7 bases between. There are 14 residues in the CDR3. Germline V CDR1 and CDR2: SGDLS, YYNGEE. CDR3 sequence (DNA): TGTGCCAGCAGCGAGACAGGGAACACCGGGGAGCTGTTTTTT. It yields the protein CASSETGNTGELFF.

The DNA for the CDR3 is TGTGCCAGCAGCTTATTCAGGGGCGTGAGCAATCAGCCCCAGCATTTT. Its protein is CASSLFRGVSNQPQHF. J is TRBJ1-5 and V is TRBV5-6, with D maybe TRBD1 (6 bases). Deletions cut 2 bases from V and 1 base from J, with 13 bases between. Germline V gene data show CDR1 as SGHDT and CDR2 as YYEEEE. The length of the CDR3 is 16 residues.

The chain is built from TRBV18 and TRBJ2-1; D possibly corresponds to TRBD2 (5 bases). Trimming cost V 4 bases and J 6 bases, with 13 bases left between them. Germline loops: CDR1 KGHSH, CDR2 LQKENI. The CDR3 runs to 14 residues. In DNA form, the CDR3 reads TGTGCCAGCTCACAATCGCAACTAGTCAATGAGCAGTTCTTC. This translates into CASSQSQLVNEQFF.

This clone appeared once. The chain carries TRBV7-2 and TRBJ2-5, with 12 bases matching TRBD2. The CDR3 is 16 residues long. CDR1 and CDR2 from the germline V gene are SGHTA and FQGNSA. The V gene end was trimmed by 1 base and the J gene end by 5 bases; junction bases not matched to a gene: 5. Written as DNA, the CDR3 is TGTGCCAGCAGCTTAGGACTAGCGGGAGCCGTGGAGACCCAGTACTTC. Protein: CASSLGLAGAVETQYF.

CDR3 in amino acids: CASSLGLAGETQYF. CDR3 DNA sequence: TGTGCCAGCAGTTTGGGACTAGCGGGCGAGACCCAGTACTTC. V is TRBV2 and J is TRBJ2-5, with 12 bases matching TRBD2. J gave up 5 bases and V 5 bases, and 3 bases lay outside the gene matches. The CDR3 has 14 residues. Germline CDR1 reads SNHLY; CDR2 reads FYNNEI. Drawing the rest from reference TRBV2 and TRBJ2-5, the complete variable domain is EPEVTQTPSHQVTQMGQEVILRCVPISNHLYFYWYRQILGQKVEFLVSFYNNEISEKSEIFDDQFSVERPDGSNFTLKIRSTKLEDSAMYFCASSLGLAGETQYFGPGTRLLVL.

CDR3 region: CASRLVPFTDTQYF. The CDR3 nucleotides are TGCGCCAGCAGACTAGTCCCGTTCACAGATACGCAGTATTTT. The chain joins TRBV4-1 to TRBJ2-3; tentative D call: TRBD2 (5 bases). This CDR3 comprises 14 residues. In germline, CDR1 is MGHRA, CDR2 YSYEKL. Trimming took off 6 bases at V and 2 bases at J, with 12 bases between the two ends.

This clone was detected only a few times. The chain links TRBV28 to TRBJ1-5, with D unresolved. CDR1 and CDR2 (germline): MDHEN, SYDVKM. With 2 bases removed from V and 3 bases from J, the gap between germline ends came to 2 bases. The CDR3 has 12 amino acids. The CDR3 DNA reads TGTGCCAGCAGTTTACTCAATCAGCCCCAGCATTTT. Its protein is CASSLLNQPQHF.

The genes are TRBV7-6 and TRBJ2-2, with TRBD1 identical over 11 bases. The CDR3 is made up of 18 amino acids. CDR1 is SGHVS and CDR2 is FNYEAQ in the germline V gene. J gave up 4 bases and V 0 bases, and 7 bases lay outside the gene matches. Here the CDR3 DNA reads TGTGCCAGCAGCTTAGCGAAGGGACAGGGGGGTCCCACCGGGGAGCTGTTTTTT. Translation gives CASSLAKGQGGPTGELFF.

CDR3 nucleotide sequence: TGTGCCTGGAGTGAGGCAGGGGCGTACGAGCAGTACTTC. It encodes CAWSEAGAYEQYF. The rearrangement links TRBV30 to TRBJ2-7; D perhaps matches TRBD1 (6 bases). This CDR3 region has 13 residues. Between the trimmed V and J ends, which lost 1 base and 4 bases, there was a span of 11 bases. Germline CDR1 is GTSNPN and CDR2 is SVGIG (reference sequence).

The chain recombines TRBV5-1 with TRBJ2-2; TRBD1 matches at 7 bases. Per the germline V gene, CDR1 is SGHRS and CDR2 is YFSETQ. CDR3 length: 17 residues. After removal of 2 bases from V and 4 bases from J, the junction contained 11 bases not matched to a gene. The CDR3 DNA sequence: TGCGCCAGCAGCTTATCTAAAGGGGGCTTGGGCACCGGGGAGCTGTTTTTT. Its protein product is CASSLSKGGLGTGELFF.

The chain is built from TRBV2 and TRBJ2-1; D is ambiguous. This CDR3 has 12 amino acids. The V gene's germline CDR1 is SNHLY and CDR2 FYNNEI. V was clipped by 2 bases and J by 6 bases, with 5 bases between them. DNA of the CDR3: TGTGCCAGCAGTGAACCGGGCAATGAGCAGTTCTTC. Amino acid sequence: CASSEPGNEQFF.

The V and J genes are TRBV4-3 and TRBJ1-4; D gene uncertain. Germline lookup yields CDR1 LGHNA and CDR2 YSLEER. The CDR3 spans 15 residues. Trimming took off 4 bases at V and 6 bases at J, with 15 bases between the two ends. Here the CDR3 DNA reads TGCGCCAGCAGCCCCCGGGTCCGGATGGATGAAAAACTGTTTTTT. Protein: CASSPRVRMDEKLFF.

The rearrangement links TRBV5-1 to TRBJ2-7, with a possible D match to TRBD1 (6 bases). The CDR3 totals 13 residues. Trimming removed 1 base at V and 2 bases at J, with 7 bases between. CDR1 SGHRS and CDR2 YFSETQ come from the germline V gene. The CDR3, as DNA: TGCGCCAGCAGCTTGAGGGGGACCTACGAGCAGTACTTC. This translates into CASSLRGTYEQYF.

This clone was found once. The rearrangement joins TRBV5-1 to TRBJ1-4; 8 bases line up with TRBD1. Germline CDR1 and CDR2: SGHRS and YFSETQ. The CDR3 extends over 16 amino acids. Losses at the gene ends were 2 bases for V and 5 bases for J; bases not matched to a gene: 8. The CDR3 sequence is CASSLRTGQGNEKLFF. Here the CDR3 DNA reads TGCGCCAGCAGCTTAAGAACTGGACAGGGAAATGAAAAACTGTTTTTT.

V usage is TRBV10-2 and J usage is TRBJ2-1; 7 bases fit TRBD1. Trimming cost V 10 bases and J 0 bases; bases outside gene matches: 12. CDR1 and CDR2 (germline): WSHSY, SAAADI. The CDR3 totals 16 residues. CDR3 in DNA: TGCGCCACCGACTCACGGACAGGAAGCTCCTACAATGAGCAGTTCTTC. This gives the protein CATDSRTGSSYNEQFF.

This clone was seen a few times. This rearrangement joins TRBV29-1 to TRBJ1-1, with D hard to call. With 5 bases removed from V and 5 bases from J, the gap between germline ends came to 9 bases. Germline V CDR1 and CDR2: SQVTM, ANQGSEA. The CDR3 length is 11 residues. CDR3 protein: CSVYGETEAFF. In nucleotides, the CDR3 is TGCAGCGTTTATGGGGAGACTGAAGCTTTCTTT. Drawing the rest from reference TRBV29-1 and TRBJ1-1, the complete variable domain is SAVISQKPSRDICQRGTSLTIQCQVDSQVTMMFWYRQQPGQSLTLIATANQGSEATYESGFVIDKFPISRPNLTFSTLTVSNMSPEDSSIYLCSVYGETEAFFGQGTRLTVV.

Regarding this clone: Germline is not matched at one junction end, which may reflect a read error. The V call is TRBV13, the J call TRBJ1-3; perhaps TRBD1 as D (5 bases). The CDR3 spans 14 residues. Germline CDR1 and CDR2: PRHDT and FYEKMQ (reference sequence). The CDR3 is CASSRRQSGTTIYF. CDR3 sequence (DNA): TGTGCCAGCAGCCGACGACAGTCAGGAACCACCATATATTTT.